The 2 T cell receptor beta chains below come from one sample, sequenced in a study of CD8 T cells in Susac syndrome. Random hexamers were used to reverse transcribe the RNA input (roughly 0.5 to 1 ug). TCRdb processed the immunoSEQ multiplex PCR reads anew with MiXCR; each CDR3 protein has one entry. The profile shows about 180,000 distinct CDR3 sequences, about 95% of them singletons. The sequenced sample consisted of CD4+ T cells from PBMCs. The receptors here all came from a human donor with Susac syndrome.

This rearrangement joins TRBV20-1 to TRBJ2-1, with TRBD2 matching 7 bases. CDR3 length: 15 residues. The germline V gene has CDR1 DFQATT and CDR2 SNEGSKA (reference sequence). Trimming cost V 6 bases and J 0 bases; bases outside gene matches: 8. In DNA form, the CDR3 reads TGCAGTGCAGCCAGCGGGAAGAGCTCCTACAATGAGCAGTTCTTC. It translates to CSAASGKSSYNEQFF.

The chain carries TRBV29-1 and TRBJ1-2, with TRBD1 matching 7 bases. The V gene end was trimmed by 6 bases and the J gene end by 8 bases; junction bases not matched to a gene: 6. Per germline, CDR1 SQVTM and CDR2 ANQGSEA. This CDR3 spans 11 amino acids. The CDR3 DNA reads as TGCAGCGTCGGAACAGGGGACGGCTACACCTTC. The encoded protein is CSVGTGDGYTF.